The rows below give T cell receptor beta chains drawn from one sample of a study of blood T cells in healthy people across ages. TCRdb independently ran MiXCR on the 5' RACE reads; one entry per CDR3 protein. The table includes hundreds of thousands of distinct CDR3 sequences, 56% detected once. Sequenced: blood. The receptors originated from a man aged 40-49 years in good health. Each CDR3 is given with its conserved first and last residue. The D gene is left open where the match is weak. Size values are once, few and many counts, or a class for expanded clones, and some rows have none.

j_call: TRBJ2-1; clone_size: -; cdr3_length: 17; d_call: TRBD1; v_call: TRBV7-2; cdr3_aa: CASSPRRTGQGNNEQFF; cdr3_nt: TGTGCCAGCAGCCCACGGCGAACGGGACAGGGGAACAATGAGCAGTTCTTC
j_call: TRBJ1-4; clone_size: -; cdr3_length: 17; d_call: TRBD1; v_call: TRBV10-3; cdr3_aa: CAISEGGQGAGNEKLFF; cdr3_nt: TGTGCCATCAGTGAAGGGGGACAGGGGGCTGGTAATGAAAAACTGTTTTTT
j_call: TRBJ2-1; clone_size: -; cdr3_length: 15; d_call: -; v_call: TRBV28; cdr3_aa: CASSLGDVRGNEQFF; cdr3_nt: TGTGCCAGCAGTTTGGGGGACGTCCGTGGGAATGAGCAGTTCTTC
j_call: TRBJ2-5; clone_size: -; cdr3_length: 16; d_call: TRBD2; v_call: TRBV11-2; cdr3_aa: CASSLSPSGVYNEQYF; cdr3_nt: TGTGCCAGCAGCTTAAGTCCTAGCGGGGTCTACAATGAGCAGTACTTC
j_call: TRBJ1-2; clone_size: -; cdr3_length: 17; d_call: TRBD1; v_call: TRBV29-1; cdr3_aa: CSVESPTDRRTDYGYTF; cdr3_nt: TGCAGCGTTGAGAGCCCTACGGACAGGCGGACTGACTATGGCTACACCTTC
j_call: TRBJ1-5; clone_size: -; cdr3_length: 18; d_call: TRBD1; v_call: TRBV6-1; cdr3_aa: CASRSTGGAGISNQPQHF; cdr3_nt: TGTGCCAGCAGATCTACAGGGGGCGCAGGTATTAGTAATCAGCCCCAGCATTTT
j_call: TRBJ2-7; clone_size: many; cdr3_length: 12; d_call: -; v_call: TRBV18; cdr3_aa: CASSTGTYEQYF; cdr3_nt: TGTGCCAGCAGCACAGGGACCTACGAGCAGTACTTC
j_call: TRBJ2-1; clone_size: -; cdr3_length: 11; d_call: -; v_call: TRBV20-1; cdr3_aa: CSATGDNEQFF; cdr3_nt: TGCAGTGCTACCGGGGACAATGAGCAGTTCTTC
j_call: TRBJ2-5; clone_size: -; cdr3_length: 14; d_call: -; v_call: TRBV9; cdr3_aa: CVSSLGHYQETQYF; cdr3_nt: TGTGTCAGCAGCCTGGGACACTACCAAGAGACCCAGTACTTC
j_call: TRBJ2-7; clone_size: -; cdr3_length: 17; d_call: TRBD1; v_call: TRBV12-5; cdr3_aa: CASRTGGAETTTNKQYF; cdr3_nt: TGTGCTAGTAGGACAGGGGGCGCGGAGACTACTACTAACAAGCAGTACTTC
j_call: TRBJ1-1; clone_size: -; cdr3_length: 15; d_call: TRBD1; v_call: TRBV12-3/TRBV12-4; cdr3_aa: CASSLRGQGNTEAFF; cdr3_nt: TGTGCCAGCAGTTTGCGAGGACAGGGGAACACTGAAGCTTTCTTT
j_call: TRBJ2-1; clone_size: -; cdr3_length: 15; d_call: TRBD1; v_call: TRBV7-2; cdr3_aa: CASSIDRDGFDEQFF; cdr3_nt: TGTGCCAGCAGCATAGACAGGGATGGGTTCGATGAGCAGTTCTTC
j_call: TRBJ2-5; clone_size: -; cdr3_length: 15; d_call: TRBD2; v_call: TRBV4-2; cdr3_aa: CASSRSSGDQETQYF; cdr3_nt: TGTGCCAGCAGCAGATCTAGCGGGGACCAAGAGACCCAGTACTTC
j_call: TRBJ2-7; clone_size: -; cdr3_length: 13; d_call: -; v_call: TRBV10-1; cdr3_aa: CASSTGASYEQYF; cdr3_nt: TGCGCCAGCAGCACCGGGGCCTCCTACGAGCAGTACTTC
j_call: TRBJ2-7; clone_size: -; cdr3_length: 13; d_call: TRBD1; v_call: TRBV5-1; cdr3_aa: CASRPDRGYEQYF; cdr3_nt: TGCGCCAGCAGACCCGACAGGGGATACGAGCAGTACTTC
j_call: TRBJ2-7; clone_size: -; cdr3_length: 11; d_call: TRBD1; v_call: TRBV3-1; cdr3_aa: CASTRGNEQYF; cdr3_nt: TGTGCCAGCACCAGGGGGAACGAGCAGTACTTC
j_call: TRBJ2-6; clone_size: -; cdr3_length: 15; d_call: -; v_call: TRBV6-2/TRBV6-3; cdr3_aa: CASSYDQRWANVLTF; cdr3_nt: TGTGCCAGCAGTTACGACCAGCGGTGGGCCAACGTCCTGACTTTC
j_call: TRBJ2-7; clone_size: -; cdr3_length: 15; d_call: TRBD2; v_call: TRBV7-2; cdr3_aa: CASSTIAGDSYEQYF; cdr3_nt: TGTGCCAGCAGCACCATAGCGGGGGACTCCTACGAGCAGTACTTC
j_call: TRBJ1-1; clone_size: few; cdr3_length: 15; d_call: -; v_call: TRBV9; cdr3_aa: CASSPMQQLNTEAFF; cdr3_nt: TGTGCCAGCAGCCCCATGCAACAGCTGAACACTGAAGCTTTCTTT
j_call: TRBJ2-1; clone_size: -; cdr3_length: 16; d_call: -; v_call: TRBV29-1; cdr3_aa: CSVGGRQGGSRNEQFF; cdr3_nt: TGCAGCGTGGGGGGGCGACAGGGTGGTTCACGCAATGAGCAGTTCTTC
j_call: TRBJ2-1; clone_size: few; cdr3_length: 15; d_call: -; v_call: TRBV20-1; cdr3_aa: CSASPLVRTHNEQFF; cdr3_nt: TGCAGTGCTAGCCCTCTTGTGAGGACCCACAATGAGCAGTTCTTC
j_call: TRBJ2-7; clone_size: -; cdr3_length: 15; d_call: -; v_call: TRBV7-9; cdr3_aa: CASRKASGEGYEQYF; cdr3_nt: TGTGCCAGCAGGAAAGCGTCAGGGGAAGGCTACGAGCAGTACTTC
j_call: TRBJ2-6; clone_size: -; cdr3_length: 14; d_call: -; v_call: TRBV10-2; cdr3_aa: CVSSEVAGANVLTF; cdr3_nt: TGCGTCAGCAGTGAGGTAGCTGGGGCCAACGTCCTGACTTTC